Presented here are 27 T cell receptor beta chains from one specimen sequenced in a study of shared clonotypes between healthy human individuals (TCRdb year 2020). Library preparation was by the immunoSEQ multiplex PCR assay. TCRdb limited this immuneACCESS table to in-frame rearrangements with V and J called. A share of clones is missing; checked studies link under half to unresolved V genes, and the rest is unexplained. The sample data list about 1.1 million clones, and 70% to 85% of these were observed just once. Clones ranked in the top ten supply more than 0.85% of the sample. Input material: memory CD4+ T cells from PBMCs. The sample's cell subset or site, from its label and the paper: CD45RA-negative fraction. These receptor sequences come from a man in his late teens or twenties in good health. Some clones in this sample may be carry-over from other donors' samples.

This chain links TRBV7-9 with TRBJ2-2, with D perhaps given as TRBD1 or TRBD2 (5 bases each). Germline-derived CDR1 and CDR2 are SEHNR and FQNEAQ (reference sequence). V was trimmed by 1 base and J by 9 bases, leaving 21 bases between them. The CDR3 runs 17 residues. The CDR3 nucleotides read TGTGCCAGCAGCTTAGTTGTGCAGCAGCGGTTGGGGCGGGAGCTGTTTTTT. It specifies CASSLVVQQRLGRELFF.

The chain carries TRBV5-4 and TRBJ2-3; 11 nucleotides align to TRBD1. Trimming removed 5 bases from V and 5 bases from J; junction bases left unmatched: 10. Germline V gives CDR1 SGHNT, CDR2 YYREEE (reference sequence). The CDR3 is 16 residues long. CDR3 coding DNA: TGTGCCAGCAGATTCTGGTCCGGGACAGGGGGAGATACGCAGTATTTT. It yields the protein CASRFWSGTGGDTQYF. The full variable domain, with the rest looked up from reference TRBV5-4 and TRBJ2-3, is ETGVTQSPTHLIKTRGQQVTLRCSSQSGHNTVSWYQQALGQGPQFIFQYYREEENGRGNFPPRFSGLQFPNYSSELNVNALELDDSALYLCASRFWSGTGGDTQYFGPGTRLTVL.

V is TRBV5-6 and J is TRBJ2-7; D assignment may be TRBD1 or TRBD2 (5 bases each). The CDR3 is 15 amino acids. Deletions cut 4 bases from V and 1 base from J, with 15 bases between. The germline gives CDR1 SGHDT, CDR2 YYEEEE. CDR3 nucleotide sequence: TGTGCCAGCAGCCGACTCGGGACCCGATCCTACGAGCAGTACTTC. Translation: CASSRLGTRSYEQYF.

The CDR3 bases are TGTGCCAGCTCACCAGGGACAGGAGGAAACACCATATATTTT. It specifies CASSPGTGGNTIYF. This chain uses TRBV18 with TRBJ1-3, with 8 bases fitting TRBD1. Germline trimming cut 2 bases from V and 4 bases from J; bases unmatched to any gene: 1. The CDR3 is 14 amino acids. Germline V gene data show CDR1 as KGHSH and CDR2 as LQKENI.

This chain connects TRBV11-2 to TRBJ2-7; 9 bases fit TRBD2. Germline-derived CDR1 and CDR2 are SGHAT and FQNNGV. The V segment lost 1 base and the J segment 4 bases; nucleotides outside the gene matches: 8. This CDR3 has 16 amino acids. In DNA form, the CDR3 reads TGTGCCAGCAGCTTAGCCCCTAGCGGGACAAGTTACGAGCAGTACTTC. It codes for CASSLAPSGTSYEQYF.

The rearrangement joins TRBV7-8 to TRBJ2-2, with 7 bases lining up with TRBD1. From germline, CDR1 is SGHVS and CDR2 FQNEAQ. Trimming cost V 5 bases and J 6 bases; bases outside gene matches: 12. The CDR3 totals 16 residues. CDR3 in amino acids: CASSPPTWQGAGELFF. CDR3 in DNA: TGTGCCAGCAGCCCCCCTACCTGGCAGGGGGCCGGGGAGCTGTTTTTT.

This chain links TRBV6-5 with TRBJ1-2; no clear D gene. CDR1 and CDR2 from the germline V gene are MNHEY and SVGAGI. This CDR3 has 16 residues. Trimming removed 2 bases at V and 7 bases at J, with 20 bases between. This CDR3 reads CASSYNPVRGWSGYTF. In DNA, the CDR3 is TGTGCCAGCAGTTACAACCCCGTACGGGGTTGGAGTGGCTACACCTTC.

CDR3 sequence (DNA): TGTGCCAGCAGCTTCACTAGCGGGATAGGTGAGCAGTACTTC. This codes for CASSFTSGIGEQYF. The chain is built from TRBV7-2 and TRBJ2-7, with 10 bases identical to TRBD2. The junction had 6 bases not matched to a gene; V was cut back by 3 bases and J by 7 bases. Germline V gene data show CDR1 as SGHTA and CDR2 as FQGNSA. The CDR3 has 14 amino acids.

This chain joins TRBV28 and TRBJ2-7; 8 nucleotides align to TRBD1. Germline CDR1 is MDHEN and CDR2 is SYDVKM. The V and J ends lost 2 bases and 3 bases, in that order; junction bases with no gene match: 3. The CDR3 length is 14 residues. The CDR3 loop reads CASSLPGGIYEQYF. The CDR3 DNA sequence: TGTGCCAGCAGTTTACCAGGGGGCATCTACGAGCAGTACTTC.

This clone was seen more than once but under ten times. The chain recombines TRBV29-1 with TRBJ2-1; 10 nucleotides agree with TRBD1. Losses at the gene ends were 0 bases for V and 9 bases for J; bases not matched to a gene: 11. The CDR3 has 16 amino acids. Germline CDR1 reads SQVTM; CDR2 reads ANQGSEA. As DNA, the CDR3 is TGCAGCGTTGAAGACCCCCAAAGACAGGGGGCGGGTGAGCAGTTCTTC. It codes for CSVEDPQRQGAGEQFF.

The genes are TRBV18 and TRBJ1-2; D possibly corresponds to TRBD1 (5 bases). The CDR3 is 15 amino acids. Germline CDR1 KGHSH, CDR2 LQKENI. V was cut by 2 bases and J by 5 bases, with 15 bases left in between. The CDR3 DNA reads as TGTGCCAGCTCACCAGTTAACAGCAAGGGGTATGGCTACACCTTC. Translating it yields CASSPVNSKGYGYTF.

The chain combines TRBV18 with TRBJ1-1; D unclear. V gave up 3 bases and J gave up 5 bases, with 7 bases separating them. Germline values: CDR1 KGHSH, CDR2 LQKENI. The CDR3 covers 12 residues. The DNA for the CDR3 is TGTGCCAGCTCACCGGCAGAAACTGAAGCTTTCTTT. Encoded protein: CASSPAETEAFF. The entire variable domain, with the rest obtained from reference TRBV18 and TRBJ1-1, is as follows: NAGVMQNPRHLVRRRGQEARLRCSPMKGHSHVYWYRQLPEEGLKFMVYLQKENIIDESGMPKERFSAEFPKEGPSILRIQQVVRGDSAAYFCASSPAETEAFFGQGTRLTVV.

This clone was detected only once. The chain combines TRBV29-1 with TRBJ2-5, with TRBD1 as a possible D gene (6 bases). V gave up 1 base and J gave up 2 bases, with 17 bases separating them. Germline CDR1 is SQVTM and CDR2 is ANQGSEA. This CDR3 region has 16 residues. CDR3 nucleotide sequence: TGCAGCGTTGAAGTATTTTGGACAGCCAAACAAGAGACCCAGTACTTC. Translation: CSVEVFWTAKQETQYF. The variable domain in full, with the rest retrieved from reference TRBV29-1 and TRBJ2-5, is SAVISQKPSRDICQRGTSLTIQCQVDSQVTMMFWYRQQPGQSLTLIATANQGSEATYESGFVIDKFPISRPNLTFSTLTVSNMSPEDSSIYLCSVEVFWTAKQETQYFGPGTRLLVL.

The CDR3 nucleotides read TGTGCAAGTCGCTTAGCGCGGCGTTCTCGCACCGGGGAGCTGTTTTTT. Amino acids: CASRLARRSRTGELFF. The chain joins TRBV12-2 to TRBJ2-2; the table's D gene call, TRBD2, was not cross checked with the DNA. TRBV12-2 is flagged as a pseudogene. The CDR3 has 16 amino acids.

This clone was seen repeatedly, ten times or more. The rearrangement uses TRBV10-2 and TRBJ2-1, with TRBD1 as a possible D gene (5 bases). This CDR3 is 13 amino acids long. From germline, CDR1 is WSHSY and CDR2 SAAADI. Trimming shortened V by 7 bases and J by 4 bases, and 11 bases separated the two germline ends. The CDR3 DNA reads TGCGCCAGCAAGATCGACAGTTACAATGAGCAGTTCTTC. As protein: CASKIDSYNEQFF.

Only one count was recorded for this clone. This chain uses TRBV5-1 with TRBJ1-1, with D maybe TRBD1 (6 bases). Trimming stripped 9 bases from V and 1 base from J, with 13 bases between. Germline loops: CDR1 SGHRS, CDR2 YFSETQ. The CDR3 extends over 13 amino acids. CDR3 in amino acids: CATRDTPNTEAFF. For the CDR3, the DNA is TGCGCCACCCGGGACACACCGAACACTGAAGCTTTCTTT.

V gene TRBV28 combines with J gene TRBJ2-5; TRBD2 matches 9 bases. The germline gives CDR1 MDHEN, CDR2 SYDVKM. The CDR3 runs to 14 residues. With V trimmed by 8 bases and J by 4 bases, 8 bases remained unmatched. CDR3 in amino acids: CASRLAGLRETQYF. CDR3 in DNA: TGTGCCAGCCGGCTAGCGGGACTCCGAGAGACCCAGTACTTC.

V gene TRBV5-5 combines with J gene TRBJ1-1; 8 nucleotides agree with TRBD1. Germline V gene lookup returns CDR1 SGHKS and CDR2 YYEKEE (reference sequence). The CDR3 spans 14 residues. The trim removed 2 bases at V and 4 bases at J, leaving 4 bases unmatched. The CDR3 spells CASSFRGQTTEAFF. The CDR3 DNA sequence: TGTGCCAGCAGCTTCAGGGGGCAGACCACTGAAGCTTTCTTT.

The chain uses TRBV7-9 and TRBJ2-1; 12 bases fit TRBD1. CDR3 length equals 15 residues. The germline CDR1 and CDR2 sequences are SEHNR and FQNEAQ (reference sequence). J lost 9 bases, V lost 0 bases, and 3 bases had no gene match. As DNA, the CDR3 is TGTGCCAGCAGCTTAGCGGGACAGGGGGCGCGTGAGCAGTTCTTC. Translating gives CASSLAGQGAREQFF.

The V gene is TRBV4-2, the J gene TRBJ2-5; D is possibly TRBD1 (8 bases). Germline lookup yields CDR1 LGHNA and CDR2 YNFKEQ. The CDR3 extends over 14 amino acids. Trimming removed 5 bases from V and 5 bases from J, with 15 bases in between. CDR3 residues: CASSSGQGGETQYF. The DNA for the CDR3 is TGTGCCAGCAGCTCAGGACAGGGAGGGGAGACCCAGTACTTC.

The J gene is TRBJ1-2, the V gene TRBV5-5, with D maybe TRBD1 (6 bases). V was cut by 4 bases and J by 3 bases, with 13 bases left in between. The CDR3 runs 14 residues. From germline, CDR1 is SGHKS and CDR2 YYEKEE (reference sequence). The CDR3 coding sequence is TGTGCCAGCAGCAATCGGGGGGCCGACTATGGCTACACCTTC. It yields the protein CASSNRGADYGYTF.

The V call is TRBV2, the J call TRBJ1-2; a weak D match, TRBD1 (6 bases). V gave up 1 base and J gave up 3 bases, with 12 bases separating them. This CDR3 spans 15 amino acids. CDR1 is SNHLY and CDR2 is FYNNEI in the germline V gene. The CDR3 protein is CASSEEGQGYYGYTF. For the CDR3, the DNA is TGTGCCAGCAGTGAAGAAGGCCAGGGGTACTATGGCTACACCTTC.

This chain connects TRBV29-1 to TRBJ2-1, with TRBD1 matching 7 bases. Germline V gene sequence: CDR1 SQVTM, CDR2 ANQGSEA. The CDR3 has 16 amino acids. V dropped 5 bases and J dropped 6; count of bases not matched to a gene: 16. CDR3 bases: TGCAGCGTTTTGGAGCCGGGCAACAGGGGTATCAATGAGCAGTTCTTC. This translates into CSVLEPGNRGINEQFF.

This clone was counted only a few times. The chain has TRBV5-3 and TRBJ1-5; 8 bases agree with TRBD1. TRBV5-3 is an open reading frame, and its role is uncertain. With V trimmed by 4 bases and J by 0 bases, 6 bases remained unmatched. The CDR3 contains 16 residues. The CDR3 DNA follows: TGTGCCAGAAGCCGGACAGGGATAAATAGCAATCAGCCCCAGCATTTT. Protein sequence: CARSRTGINSNQPQHF.

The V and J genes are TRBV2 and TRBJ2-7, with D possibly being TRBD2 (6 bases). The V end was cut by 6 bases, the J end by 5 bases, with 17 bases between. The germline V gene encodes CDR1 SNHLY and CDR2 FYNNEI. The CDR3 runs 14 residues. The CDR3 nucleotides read TGTGCCAGCAGCTCAATGACGGCGGGAAACGAGCAGTACTTC. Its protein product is CASSSMTAGNEQYF. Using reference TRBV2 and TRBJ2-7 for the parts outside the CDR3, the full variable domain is EPEVTQTPSHQVTQMGQEVILRCVPISNHLYFYWYRQILGQKVEFLVSFYNNEISEKSEIFDDQFSVERPDGSNFTLKIRSTKLEDSAMYFCASSSMTAGNEQYFGPGTRLTVT.

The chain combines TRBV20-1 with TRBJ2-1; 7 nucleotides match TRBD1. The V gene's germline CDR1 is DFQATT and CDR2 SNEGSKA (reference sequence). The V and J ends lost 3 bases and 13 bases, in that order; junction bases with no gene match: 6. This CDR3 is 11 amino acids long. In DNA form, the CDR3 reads TGCAGTGCTAGCGGGGCAGGGGGTCAGTTCTTC. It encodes CSASGAGGQFF.

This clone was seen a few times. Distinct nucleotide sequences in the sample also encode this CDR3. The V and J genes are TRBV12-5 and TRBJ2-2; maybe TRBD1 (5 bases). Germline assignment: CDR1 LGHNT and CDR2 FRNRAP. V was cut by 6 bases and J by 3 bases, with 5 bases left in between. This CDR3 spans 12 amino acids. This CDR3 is CASGRDTGELFF. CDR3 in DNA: TGTGCTAGTGGCAGGGACACCGGGGAGCTGTTTTTT.